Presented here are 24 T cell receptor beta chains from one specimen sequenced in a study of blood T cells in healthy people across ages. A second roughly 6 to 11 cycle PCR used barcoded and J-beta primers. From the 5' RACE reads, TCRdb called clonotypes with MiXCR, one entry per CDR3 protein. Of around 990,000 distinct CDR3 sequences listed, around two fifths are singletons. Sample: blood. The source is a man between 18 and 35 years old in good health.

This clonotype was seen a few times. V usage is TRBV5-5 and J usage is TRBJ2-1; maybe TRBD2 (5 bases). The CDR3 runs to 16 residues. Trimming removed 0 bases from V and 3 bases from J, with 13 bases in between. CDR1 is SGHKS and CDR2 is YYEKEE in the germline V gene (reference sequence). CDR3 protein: CASSLGSGNHYNEQFF. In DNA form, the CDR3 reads TGTGCCAGCAGCTTGGGGTCGGGAAACCACTACAATGAGCAGTTCTTC.

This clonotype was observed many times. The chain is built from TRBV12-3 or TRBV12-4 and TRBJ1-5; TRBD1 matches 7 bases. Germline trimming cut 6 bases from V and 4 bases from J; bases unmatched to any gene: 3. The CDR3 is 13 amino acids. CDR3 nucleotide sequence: TGTGCCAGCAGGCCGGGACAGAATCAGCCCCAGCATTTT. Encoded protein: CASRPGQNQPQHF.

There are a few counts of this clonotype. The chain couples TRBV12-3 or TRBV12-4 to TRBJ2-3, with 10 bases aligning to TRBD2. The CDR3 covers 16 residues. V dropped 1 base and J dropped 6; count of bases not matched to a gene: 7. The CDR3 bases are TGTGCCAGCAGTTTAGACCTAGCGGGGGATTTGGATACGCAGTATTTT. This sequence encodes CASSLDLAGDLDTQYF.

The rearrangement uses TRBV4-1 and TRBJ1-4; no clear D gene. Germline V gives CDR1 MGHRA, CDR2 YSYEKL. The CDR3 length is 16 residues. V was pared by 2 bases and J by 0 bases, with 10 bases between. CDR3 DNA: TGCGCCAGCAGCCAAATCCCCAAAGCAACTAATGAAAAACTGTTTTTT. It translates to CASSQIPKATNEKLFF.

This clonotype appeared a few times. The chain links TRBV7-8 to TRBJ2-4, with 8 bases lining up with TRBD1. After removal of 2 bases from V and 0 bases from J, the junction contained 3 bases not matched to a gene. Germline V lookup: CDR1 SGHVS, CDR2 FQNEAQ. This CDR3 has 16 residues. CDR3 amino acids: CASSLQGAVAKNIQYF. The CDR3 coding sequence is TGTGCCAGCAGCTTACAGGGGGCGGTAGCCAAAAACATTCAGTACTTC.

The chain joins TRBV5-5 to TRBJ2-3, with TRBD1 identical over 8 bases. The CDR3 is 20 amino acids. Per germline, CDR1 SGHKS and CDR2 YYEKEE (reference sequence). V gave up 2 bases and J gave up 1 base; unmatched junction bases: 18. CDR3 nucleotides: TGTGCCAGCAGCTTATCTAGGACAGGGACCTCCACCATTGGCACAGATACGCAGTATTTT. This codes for CASSLSRTGTSTIGTDTQYF.

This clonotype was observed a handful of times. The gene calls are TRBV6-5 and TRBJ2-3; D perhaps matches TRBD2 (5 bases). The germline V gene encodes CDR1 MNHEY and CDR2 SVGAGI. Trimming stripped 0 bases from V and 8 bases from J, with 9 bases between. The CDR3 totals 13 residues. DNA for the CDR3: TGTGCCAGCAGTTACTCGAGGCGGGCTACGCAGTATTTT. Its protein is CASSYSRRATQYF.

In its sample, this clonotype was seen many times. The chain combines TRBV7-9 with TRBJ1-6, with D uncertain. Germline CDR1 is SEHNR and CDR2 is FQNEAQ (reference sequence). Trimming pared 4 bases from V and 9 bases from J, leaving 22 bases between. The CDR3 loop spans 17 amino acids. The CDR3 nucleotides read TGTGCCAGCAGCTCCCACGACCTTAAAGGGAAGGGTTCACCCCTCCACTTT. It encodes CASSSHDLKGKGSPLHF.

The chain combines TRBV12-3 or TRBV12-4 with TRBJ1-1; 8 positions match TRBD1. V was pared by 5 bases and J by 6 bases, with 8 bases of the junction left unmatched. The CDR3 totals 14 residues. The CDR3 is CASSETGGGPEAFF. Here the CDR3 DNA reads TGTGCCAGCAGTGAAACAGGGGGAGGGCCTGAAGCTTTCTTT.

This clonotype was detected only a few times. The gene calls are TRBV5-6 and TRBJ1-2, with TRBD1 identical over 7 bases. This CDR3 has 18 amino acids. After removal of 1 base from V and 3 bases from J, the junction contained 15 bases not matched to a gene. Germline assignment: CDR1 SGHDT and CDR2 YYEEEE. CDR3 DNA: TGTGCCAGCAGCTTGTTCCAGAGGGGGCCAGAAAGTTACTATGGCTACACCTTC. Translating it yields CASSLFQRGPESYYGYTF. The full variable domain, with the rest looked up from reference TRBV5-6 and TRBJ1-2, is DAGVTQSPTHLIKTRGQQVTLRCSPKSGHDTVSWYQQALGQGPQFIFQYYEEEERQRGNFPDRFSGHQFPNYSSELNVNALLLGDSALYLCASSLFQRGPESYYGYTFGSGTRLTVV.

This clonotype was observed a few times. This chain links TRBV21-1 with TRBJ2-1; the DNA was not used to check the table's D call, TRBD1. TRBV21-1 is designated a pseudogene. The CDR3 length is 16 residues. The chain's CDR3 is CASSKGANKPGDEQFF. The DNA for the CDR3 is TGTGCCAGCAGCAAAGGGGCCAACAAACCCGGCGATGAGCAGTTCTTC.

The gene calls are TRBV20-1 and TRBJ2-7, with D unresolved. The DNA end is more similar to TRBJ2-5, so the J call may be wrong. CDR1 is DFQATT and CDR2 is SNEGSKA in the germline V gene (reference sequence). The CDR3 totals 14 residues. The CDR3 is CSAREVLDPETQYF. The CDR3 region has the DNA TGCAGTGCTAGAGAGGTTTTGGACCCCGAGACCCAGTACTTC.

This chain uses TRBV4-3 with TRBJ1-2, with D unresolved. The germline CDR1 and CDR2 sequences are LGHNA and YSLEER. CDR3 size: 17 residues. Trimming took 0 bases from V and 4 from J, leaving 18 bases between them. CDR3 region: CASSQDMMGSIPYGYTF. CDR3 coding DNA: TGCGCCAGCAGCCAAGATATGATGGGCAGCATCCCCTATGGCTACACCTTC.

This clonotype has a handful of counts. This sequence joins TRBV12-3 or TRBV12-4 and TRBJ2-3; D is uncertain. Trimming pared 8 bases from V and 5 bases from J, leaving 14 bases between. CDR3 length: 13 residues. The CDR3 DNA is TGTGCCAGCCGACCTGACCGGCGAGATACGCAGTATTTT. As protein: CASRPDRRDTQYF.

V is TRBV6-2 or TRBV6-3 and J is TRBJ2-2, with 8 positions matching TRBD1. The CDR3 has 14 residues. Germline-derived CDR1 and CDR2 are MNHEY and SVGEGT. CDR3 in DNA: TGTGTCGGCAGGAGGACAGGGAGCACCGGGGAGCTGTTTTTT. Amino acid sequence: CVGRRTGSTGELFF.

CDR3 sequence (DNA): TGTGCCAGCAACCCTACAGGAGGGTTCCAAGAGACCCAGTACTTC. As protein: CASNPTGGFQETQYF. The rearrangement links TRBV3-1 to TRBJ2-5; TRBD2 might be the D (6 bases). The CDR3 contains 15 residues. Trimming stripped 7 bases from V and 1 base from J, with 16 bases between. Germline V gene sequence: CDR1 LGHDT, CDR2 YNNKEL (reference sequence).

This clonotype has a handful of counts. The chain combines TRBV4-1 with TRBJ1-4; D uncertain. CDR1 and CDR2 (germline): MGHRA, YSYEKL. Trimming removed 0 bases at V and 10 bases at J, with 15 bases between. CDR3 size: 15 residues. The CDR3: CASSQDLTLGGKLFF. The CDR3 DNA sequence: TGCGCCAGCAGCCAAGATCTGACCTTGGGTGGAAAACTGTTTTTT.

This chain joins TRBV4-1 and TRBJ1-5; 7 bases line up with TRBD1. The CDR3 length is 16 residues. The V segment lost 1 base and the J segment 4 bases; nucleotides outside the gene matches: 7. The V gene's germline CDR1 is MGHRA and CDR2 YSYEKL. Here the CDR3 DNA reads TGCGCCAGCAGCCAAGGGTTAGGCAGGGGGAATCAGCCCCAGCATTTT. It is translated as CASSQGLGRGNQPQHF.

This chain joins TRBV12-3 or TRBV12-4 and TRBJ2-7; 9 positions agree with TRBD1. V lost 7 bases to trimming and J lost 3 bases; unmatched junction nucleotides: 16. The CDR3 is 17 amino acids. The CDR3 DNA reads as TGTGCCAGCACCTCCGGTGTGGGGGACAGGGCGAACTACGAGCAGTACTTC. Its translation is CASTSGVGDRANYEQYF.

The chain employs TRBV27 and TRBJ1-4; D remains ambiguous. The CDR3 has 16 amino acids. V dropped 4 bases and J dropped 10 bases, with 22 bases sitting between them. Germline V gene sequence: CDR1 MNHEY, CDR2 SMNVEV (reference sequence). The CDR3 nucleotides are TGTGCCAGCAGTTCCACGTCCACGGGGTACTTGAGAAAACTGTTTTTT. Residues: CASSSTSTGYLRKLFF. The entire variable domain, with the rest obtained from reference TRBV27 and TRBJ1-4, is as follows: EAQVTQNPRYLITVTGKKLTVTCSQNMNHEYMSWYRQDPGLGLRQIYYSMNVEVTDKGDVPEGYKVSRKEKRNFPLILESPSPNQTSLYFCASSSTSTGYLRKLFFGSGTQLSVL.

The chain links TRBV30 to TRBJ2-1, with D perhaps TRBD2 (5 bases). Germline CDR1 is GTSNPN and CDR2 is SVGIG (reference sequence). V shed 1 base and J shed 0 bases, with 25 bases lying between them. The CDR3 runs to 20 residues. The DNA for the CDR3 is TGTGCCTGGAGTGCCTTTGTGGAACTAGTTACAAAAAGCTCCTACAATGAGCAGTTCTTC. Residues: CAWSAFVELVTKSSYNEQFF.

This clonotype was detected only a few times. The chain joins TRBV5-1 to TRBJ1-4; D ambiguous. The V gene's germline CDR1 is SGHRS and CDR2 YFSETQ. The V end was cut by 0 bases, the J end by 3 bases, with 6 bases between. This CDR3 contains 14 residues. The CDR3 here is CASSLDKANEKLFF. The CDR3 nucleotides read TGCGCCAGCAGCTTGGACAAGGCTAATGAAAAACTGTTTTTT.

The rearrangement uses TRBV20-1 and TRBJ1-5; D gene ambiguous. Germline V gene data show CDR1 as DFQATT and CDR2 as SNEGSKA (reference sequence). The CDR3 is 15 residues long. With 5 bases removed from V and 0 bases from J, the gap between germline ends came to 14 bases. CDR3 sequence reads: CSASLTRYSNQPQHF. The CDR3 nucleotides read TGCAGTGCTTCGCTGACACGTTATAGCAATCAGCCCCAGCATTTT.

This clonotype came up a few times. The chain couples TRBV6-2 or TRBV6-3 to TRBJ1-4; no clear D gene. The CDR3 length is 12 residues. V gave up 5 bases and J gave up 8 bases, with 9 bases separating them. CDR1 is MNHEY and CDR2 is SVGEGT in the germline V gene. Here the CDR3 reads CASSTRVEKLFF. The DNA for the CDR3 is TGTGCCAGCAGTACCCGGGTGGAAAAACTGTTTTTT.